Sequencing of this T cell receptor beta chain was carried out in a study of cytomegalovirus exposure and HLA in healthy donors. Across the study: Earlier, fewer than 130 million unique TCR beta sequences were recovered from about 200 million T cells by an analysis.

The CDR3 has 14 amino acids. V was cut by 7 bases and J by 4 bases, with 15 bases left in between. The germline V gene encodes CDR1 MNHEY and CDR2 SMNVEV (reference sequence). 60 Vbeta and 13 Jbeta primers were used in PCR. The table came from immunoSEQ multiplex PCR; TCRdb's copy has only in-frame clones and leaves some out. This table holds roughly 170,000 clones, 70% to 85% found once. Overall study findings and caveats: Through in vitro validation, three CMV-associated chains were shown to be specific for CMV antigens. In a later analysis, approximately 15,000 TCR beta sequences were associated with HLA alleles at 0.05 false discovery rate.

In its sample, this clone was seen once. The antigen remains undetermined. This chain joins TRBV27 and TRBJ2-3; a weak D match, TRBD1 (6 bases). Sequenced material: PBMCs. This TCR was recovered from a man aged 18-30 years in good health and CMV-seronegative. The CDR3 region has the DNA TGTGCCAGCAAACAGGGACGTACTTCAGATACGCAGTATTTT. Amino acid sequence: CASKQGRTSDTQYF.